This TCR beta chain was recovered during a study of T-cell memory formation after mild COVID-19. Study-level information: Largely donor-specific TCR clusters were found.

General study findings and limits: Shrinking CD4+ clones resided mostly in CM and EM, and CD8+ ones in EMRA. Day 15 to 85 contractors were CD4/CD8 balanced; later expanders leaned CD4+.

Germline values: CDR1 SGHRS, CDR2 YFSETQ. Losses at the gene ends were 7 bases for V and 2 bases for J; bases not matched to a gene: 6. The CDR3 totals 14 residues. TCRalpha and TCRbeta libraries used 5'RACE with constant-segment primers and UMIs. TCRdb fed the 5' RACE reads into MiXCR, producing one record per CDR3 protein. This table has tens of thousands of distinct CDR3 sequences, more than 11% appearing once. On this clonotype itself: The antigen remains undetermined.

The specimen sequenced was PBMCs or a T cell subset sorted from them (not recorded which). This chain links TRBV5-1 with TRBJ2-1; 7 nucleotides align to TRBD1. The clonotype comes from an adult woman who had mild COVID-19 (a few samples of this study predate the infection). Cell type and time point are not known. The CDR3 here is CASGRDSAYNEQFF. In nucleotides, the CDR3 is TGCGCCAGCGGCCGGGACAGCGCCTACAATGAGCAGTTCTTC.